This TCR beta chain stems from a study of T-cell reconstitution after alpha-beta-depleted transplantation in children. The CDR3 covers 17 residues. Looked up from germline, CDR1 is SGHRS and CDR2 is YFSETQ. V lost 4 bases and J 0 bases, leaving 14 bases between the germline ends. Molecular barcoding with unique molecular identifiers was used for the TCRbeta library. Via MiXCR, TCRdb re-called the PCR reads, giving one row per CDR3 protein. The table records about 640,000 distinct CDR3 sequences, approximately 15% of them present only once. V is TRBV5-1 and J is TRBJ2-6; D uncertain. The sequence derives from a human donor who donated a stem cell graft to a child with acute myeloid leukemia. The sequenced sample was PBMCs from the stem cell graft donor, obtained from the stem cell graft. CDR3 in DNA: TGCGCCAGCAGCCCCTGGACGAATCCCTCTGGGGCCAACGTCCTGACTTTC. It encodes CASSPWTNPSGANVLTF.